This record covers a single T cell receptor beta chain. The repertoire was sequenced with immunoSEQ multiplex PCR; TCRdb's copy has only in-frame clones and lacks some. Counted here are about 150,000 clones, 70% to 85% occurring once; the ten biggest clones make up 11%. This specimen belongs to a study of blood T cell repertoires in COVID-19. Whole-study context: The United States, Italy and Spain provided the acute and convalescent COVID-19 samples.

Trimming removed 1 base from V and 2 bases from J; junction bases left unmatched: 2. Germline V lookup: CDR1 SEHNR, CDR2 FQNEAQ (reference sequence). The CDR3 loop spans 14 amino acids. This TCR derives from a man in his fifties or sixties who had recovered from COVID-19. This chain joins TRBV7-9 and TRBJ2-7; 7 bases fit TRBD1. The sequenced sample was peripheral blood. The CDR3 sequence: CASSLETGTYEQYF. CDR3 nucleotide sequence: TGTGCCAGCAGCTTAGAGACAGGGACCTACGAGCAGTACTTC.